This section outlines one T cell receptor (beta chain) sequence together with its context. The data are from a study of blood T cell repertoires in COVID-19. Profiled with immunoSEQ multiplex PCR; TCRdb holds only in-frame clones, not every one. The sample carries roughly 84,000 clones, 60% to 80% recorded once. Sequencing used peripheral blood. This receptor was taken from a woman aged 45-60 years with acute or convalescent COVID-19.

CDR3 sequence reads: CASSLEVKGVQYF. The CDR3 DNA is TGTGCCAGCAGCTTAGAGGTAAAGGGGGTGCAGTACTTC. The chain links TRBV11-2 to TRBJ2-7; D is possibly TRBD1 (6 bases). CDR3 size: 13 residues. Germline CDR1 reads SGHAT; CDR2 reads FQNNGV. Trimming left V 0 bases short and J 9 bases short, with 12 bases between.